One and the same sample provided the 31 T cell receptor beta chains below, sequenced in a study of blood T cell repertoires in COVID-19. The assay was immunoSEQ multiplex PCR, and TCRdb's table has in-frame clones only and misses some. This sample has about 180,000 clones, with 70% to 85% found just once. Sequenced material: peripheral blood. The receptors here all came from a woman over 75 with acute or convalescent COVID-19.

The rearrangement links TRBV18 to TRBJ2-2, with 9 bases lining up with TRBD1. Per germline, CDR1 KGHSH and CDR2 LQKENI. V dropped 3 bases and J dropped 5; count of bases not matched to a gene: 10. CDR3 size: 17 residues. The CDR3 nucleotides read TGTGCCAGCTCACCCCAGACTTACAGGGGGCTGACCGGGGAGCTGTTTTTT. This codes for CASSPQTYRGLTGELFF.

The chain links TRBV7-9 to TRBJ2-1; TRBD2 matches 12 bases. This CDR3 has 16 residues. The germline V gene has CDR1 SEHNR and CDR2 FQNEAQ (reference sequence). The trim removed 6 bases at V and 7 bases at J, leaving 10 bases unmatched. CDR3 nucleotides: TGTGCCAGCAGTTTCTCACTAGCGGGAGGTAGGAATGAGCAGTTCTTC. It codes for CASSFSLAGGRNEQFF.

The CDR3 sequence: CASSLFGGRQDEQFF. The CDR3 coding sequence is TGTGCCAGCAGCTTATTTGGCGGGAGACAGGATGAGCAGTTCTTC. The J gene is TRBJ2-1, the V gene TRBV7-3; TRBD2 might be the D (7 bases). This CDR3 comprises 15 residues. Germline lookup yields CDR1 SGHTA and CDR2 FQGTGA. Trimming took 2 bases from V and 8 from J, leaving 16 bases between them.

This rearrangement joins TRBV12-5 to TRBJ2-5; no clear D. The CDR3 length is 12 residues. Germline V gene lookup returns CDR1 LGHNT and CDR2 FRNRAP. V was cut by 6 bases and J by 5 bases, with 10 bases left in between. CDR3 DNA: TGTGCTAGTGGCCCCCGAGTCGAGACCCAGTACTTC. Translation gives CASGPRVETQYF.

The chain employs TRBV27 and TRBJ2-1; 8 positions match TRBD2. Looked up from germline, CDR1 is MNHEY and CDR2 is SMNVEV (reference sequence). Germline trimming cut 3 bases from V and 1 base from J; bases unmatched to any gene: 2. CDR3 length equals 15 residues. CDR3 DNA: TGTGCCAGCAGTTTCGGGGGGGGTTCCTACAATGAGCAGTTCTTC. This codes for CASSFGGGSYNEQFF.

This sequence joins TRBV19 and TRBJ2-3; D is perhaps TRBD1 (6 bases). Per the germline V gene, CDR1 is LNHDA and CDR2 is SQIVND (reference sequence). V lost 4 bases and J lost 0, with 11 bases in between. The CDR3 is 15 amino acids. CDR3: CASSTTGKSTDTQYF. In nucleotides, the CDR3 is TGTGCCAGTAGTACAACAGGGAAGAGCACAGATACGCAGTATTTT.

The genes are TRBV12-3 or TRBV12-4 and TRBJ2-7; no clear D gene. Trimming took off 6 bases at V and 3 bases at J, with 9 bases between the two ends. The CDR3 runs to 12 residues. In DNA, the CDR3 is TGTGCCAGCAGCCTCATCGGCTACGAGCAGTACTTC. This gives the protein CASSLIGYEQYF.

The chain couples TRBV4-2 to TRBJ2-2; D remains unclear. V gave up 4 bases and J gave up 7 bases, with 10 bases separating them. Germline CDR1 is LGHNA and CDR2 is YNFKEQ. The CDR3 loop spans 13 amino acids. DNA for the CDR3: TGTGCCAGCAGCCCCCGGAGTGGCGGGGAGCTGTTTTTT. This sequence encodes CASSPRSGGELFF.

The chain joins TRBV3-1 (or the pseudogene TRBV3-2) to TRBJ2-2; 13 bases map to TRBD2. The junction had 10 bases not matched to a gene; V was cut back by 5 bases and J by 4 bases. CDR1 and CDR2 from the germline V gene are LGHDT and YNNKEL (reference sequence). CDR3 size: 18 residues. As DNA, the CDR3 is TGTGCCAGCAGCATCCGTCGACTAGCGGGGGGCGGCACCGGGGAGCTGTTTTTT. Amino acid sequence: CASSIRRLAGGGTGELFF.

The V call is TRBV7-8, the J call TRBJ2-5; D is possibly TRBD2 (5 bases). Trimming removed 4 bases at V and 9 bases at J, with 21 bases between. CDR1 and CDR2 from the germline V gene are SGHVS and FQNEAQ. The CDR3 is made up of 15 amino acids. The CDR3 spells CASSSLDGDLAAQYF. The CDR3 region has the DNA TGTGCCAGCAGCTCACTGGACGGGGATCTCGCGGCCCAGTACTTC.

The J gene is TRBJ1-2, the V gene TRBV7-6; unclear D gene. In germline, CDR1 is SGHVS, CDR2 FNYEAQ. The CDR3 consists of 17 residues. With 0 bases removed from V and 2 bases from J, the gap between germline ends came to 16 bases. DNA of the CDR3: TGTGCCAGCAGCTTAGCGTCGGTTCGCATCTCCAACTATGGCTACACCTTC. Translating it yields CASSLASVRISNYGYTF.

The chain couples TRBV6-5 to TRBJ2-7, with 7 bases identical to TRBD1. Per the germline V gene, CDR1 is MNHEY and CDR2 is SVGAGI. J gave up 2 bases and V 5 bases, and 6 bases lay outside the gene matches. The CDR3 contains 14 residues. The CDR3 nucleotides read TGTGCCAGCAGTACGACAGGGATCCCCTACGAGCAGTACTTC. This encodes CASSTTGIPYEQYF.

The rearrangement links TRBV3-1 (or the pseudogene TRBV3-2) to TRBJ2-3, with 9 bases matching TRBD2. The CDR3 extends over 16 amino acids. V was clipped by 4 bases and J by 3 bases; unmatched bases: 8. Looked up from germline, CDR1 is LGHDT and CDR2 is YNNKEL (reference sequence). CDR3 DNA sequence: TGTGCCAGCAGCCCTTCCCTTAGCGGGAGTACAGATACGCAGTATTTT. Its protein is CASSPSLSGSTDTQYF.

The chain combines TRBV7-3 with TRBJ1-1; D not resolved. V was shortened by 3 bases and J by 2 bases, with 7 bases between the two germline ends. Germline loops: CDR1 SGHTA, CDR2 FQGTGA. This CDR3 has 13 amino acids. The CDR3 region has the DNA TGTGCCAGCAGCTTCTCCTTAAACACTGAAGCTTTCTTT. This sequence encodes CASSFSLNTEAFF. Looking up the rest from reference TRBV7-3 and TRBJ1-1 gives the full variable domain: GAGVSQTPSNKVTEKGKYVELRCDPISGHTALYWYRQSLGQGPEFLIYFQGTGAADDSGLPNDRFFAVRPEGSVSTLKIQRTERGDSAVYLCASSFSLNTEAFFGQGTRLTVV.

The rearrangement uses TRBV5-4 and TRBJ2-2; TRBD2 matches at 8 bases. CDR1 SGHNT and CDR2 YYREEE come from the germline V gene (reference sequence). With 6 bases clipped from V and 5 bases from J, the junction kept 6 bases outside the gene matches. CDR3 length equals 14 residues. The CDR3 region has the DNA TGTGCCAGCACTCGAGCGGGGGCAACCGGGGAGCTGTTTTTT. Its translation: CASTRAGATGELFF.

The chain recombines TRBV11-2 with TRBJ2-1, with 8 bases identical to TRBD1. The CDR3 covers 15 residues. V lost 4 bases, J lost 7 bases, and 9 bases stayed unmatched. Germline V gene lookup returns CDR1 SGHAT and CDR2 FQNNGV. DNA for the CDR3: TGTGCCAGCAGCTCGCGGACAGGGAAACTGAATGAGCAGTTCTTC. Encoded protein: CASSSRTGKLNEQFF.

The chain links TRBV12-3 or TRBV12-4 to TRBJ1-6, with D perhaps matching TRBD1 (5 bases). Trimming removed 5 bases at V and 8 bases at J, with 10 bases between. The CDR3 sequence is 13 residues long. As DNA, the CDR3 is TGTGCCAGCAGTCAGGGAAGGCATTCACCCCTCCACTTT. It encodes CASSQGRHSPLHF.

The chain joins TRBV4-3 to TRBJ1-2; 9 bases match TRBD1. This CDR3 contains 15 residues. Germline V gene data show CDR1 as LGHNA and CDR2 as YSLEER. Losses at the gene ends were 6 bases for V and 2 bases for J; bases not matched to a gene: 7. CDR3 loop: CASSPLGQGNYGYTF. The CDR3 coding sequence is TGCGCCAGCAGTCCCTTGGGACAGGGAAACTATGGCTACACCTTC.

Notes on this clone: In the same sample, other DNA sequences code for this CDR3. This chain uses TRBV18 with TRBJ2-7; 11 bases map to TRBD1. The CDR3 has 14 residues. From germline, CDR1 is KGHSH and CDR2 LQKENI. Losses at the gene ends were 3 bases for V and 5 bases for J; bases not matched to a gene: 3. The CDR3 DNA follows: TGTGCCAGCTCACCCGGACAGGGGGCAAACGAGCAGTACTTC. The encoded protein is CASSPGQGANEQYF.

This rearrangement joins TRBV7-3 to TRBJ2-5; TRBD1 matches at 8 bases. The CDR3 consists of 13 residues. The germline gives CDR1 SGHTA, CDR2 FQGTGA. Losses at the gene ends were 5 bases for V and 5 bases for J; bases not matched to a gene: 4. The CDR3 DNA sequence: TGTGCCAGCAGCCCAGGGGGCGGGGAGACCCAGTACTTC. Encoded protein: CASSPGGGETQYF.

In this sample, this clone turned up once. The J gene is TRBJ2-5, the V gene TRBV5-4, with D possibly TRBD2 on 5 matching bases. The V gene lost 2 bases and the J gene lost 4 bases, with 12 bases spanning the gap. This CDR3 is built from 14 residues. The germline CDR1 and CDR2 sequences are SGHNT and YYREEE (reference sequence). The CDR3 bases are TGTGCCAGCAGCTTCGCGGGCGCCCGAGAGACCCAGTACTTC. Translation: CASSFAGARETQYF.

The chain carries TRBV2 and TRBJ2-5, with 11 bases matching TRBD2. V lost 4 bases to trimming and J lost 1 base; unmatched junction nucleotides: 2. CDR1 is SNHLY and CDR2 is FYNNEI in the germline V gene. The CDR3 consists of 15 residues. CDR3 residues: CASSALAGGQETQYF. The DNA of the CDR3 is TGTGCCAGCAGTGCCCTAGCGGGAGGCCAAGAGACCCAGTACTTC.

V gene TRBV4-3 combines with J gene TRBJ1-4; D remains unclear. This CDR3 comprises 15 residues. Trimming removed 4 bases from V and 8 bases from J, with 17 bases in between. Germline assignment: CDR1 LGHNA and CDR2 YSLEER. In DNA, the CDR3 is TGCGCCAGCAGCCGACTGGTACTCCACCGCGAAAAACTGTTTTTT. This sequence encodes CASSRLVLHREKLFF.

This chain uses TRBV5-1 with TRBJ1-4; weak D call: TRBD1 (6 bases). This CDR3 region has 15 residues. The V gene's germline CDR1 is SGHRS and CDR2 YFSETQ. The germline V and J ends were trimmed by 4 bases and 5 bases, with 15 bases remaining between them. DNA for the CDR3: TGCGCCAGCAGCCCCTGGACAGAGCCAAATGAAAAACTGTTTTTT. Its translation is CASSPWTEPNEKLFF.

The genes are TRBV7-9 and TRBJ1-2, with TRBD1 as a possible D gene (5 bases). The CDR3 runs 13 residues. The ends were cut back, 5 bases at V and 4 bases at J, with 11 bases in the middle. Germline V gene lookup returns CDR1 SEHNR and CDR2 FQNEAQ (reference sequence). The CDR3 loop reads CASSARQPYGYTF. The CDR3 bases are TGTGCCAGCAGCGCGCGACAGCCCTATGGCTACACCTTC. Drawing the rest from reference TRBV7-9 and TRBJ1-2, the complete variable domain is DTGVSQNPRHKITKRGQNVTFRCDPISEHNRLYWYRQTLGQGPEFLTYFQNEAQLEKSRLLSDRFSAERPKGSFSTLEIQRTEQGDSAMYLCASSARQPYGYTFGSGTRLTVV.

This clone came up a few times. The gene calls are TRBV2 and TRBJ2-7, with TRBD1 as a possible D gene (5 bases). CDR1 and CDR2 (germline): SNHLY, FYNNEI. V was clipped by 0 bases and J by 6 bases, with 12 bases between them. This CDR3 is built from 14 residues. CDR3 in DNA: TGTGCCAGCAGTGAAGCTATAGGGGAAGGCGAGCAGTACTTC. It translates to CASSEAIGEGEQYF.

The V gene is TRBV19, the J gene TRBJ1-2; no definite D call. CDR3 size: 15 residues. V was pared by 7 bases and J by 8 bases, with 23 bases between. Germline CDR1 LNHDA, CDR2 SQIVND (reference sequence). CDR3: CASTPRWTGNKGYTF. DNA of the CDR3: TGTGCCAGTACCCCAAGGTGGACGGGGAATAAAGGCTACACCTTC.

The DNA for the CDR3 is TGTGCCAGTAGTATAACACGGGACACTGAAGCTTTCTTT. Its protein is CASSITRDTEAFF. The rearrangement links TRBV19 to TRBJ1-1; D is undetermined. Germline V gene data show CDR1 as LNHDA and CDR2 as SQIVND (reference sequence). The ends were cut back, 2 bases at V and 3 bases at J, with 7 bases in the middle. The CDR3 is made up of 13 amino acids.

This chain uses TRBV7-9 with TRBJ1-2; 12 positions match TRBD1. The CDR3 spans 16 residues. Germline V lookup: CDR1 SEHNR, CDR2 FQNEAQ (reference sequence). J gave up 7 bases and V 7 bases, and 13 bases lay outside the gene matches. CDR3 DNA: TGTGCCAGCACTTTCTCCGGGACAGGGGGCAAGGGTGGCTACACCTTC. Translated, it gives CASTFSGTGGKGGYTF.

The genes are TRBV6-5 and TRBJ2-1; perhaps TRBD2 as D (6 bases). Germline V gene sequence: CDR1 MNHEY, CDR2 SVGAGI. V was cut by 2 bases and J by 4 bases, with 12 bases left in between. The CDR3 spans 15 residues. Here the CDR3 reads CASSYERVLYNEQFF. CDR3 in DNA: TGTGCCAGCAGTTACGAGCGGGTACTTTACAATGAGCAGTTCTTC.

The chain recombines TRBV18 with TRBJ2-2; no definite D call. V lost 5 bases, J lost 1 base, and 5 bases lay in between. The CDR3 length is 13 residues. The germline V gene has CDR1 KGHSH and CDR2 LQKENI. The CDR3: CASSGLNTGELFF. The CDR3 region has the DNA TGTGCCAGCTCAGGCCTGAACACCGGGGAGCTGTTTTTT. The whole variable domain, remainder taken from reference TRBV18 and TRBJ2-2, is NAGVMQNPRHLVRRRGQEARLRCSPMKGHSHVYWYRQLPEEGLKFMVYLQKENIIDESGMPKERFSAEFPKEGPSILRIQQVVRGDSAAYFCASSGLNTGELFFGEGSRLTVL.